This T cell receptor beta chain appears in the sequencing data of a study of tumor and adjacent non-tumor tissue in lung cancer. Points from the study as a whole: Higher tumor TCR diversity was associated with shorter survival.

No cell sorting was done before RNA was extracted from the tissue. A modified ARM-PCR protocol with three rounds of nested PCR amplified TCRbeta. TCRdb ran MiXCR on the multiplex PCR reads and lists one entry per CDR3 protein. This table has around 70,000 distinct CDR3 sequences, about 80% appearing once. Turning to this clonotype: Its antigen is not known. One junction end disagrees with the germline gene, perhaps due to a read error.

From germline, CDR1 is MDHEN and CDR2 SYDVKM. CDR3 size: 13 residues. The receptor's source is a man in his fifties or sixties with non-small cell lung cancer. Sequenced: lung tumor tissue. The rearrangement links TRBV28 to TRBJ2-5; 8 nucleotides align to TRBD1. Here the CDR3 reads CTSRRNRGETQYF. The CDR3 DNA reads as TGTACCAGCAGACGAAACAGGGGGGAGACCCAGTACTTC.